Presented here are 21 T cell receptor beta chains from one specimen sequenced in a study of beta chain features in type 1 diabetes. Broader study findings: Within each of all four CD4+ subsets, Type 1 diabetes patients had TCRB CDR3s that were moderately but significantly shorter.

For these TCRs, the target antigens are not known. Isolated RNA was reverse transcribed in full, so expressed TCRB transcripts were sequenced. Profiled with immunoSEQ multiplex PCR; TCRdb holds only in-frame clones, not every one. The sample yields a few hundred thousand clones, around 10% seen once. Input material: central memory CD4+ T cells from blood. These receptors all come from a man in his thirties or forties with type 1 diabetes.

In its sample, this clone was seen many times. The chain has TRBV10-3 and TRBJ1-1, with D maybe TRBD1 (5 bases). V lost 2 bases and J 8 bases, leaving 9 bases between the germline ends. This CDR3 comprises 12 residues. Germline V gives CDR1 ENHRY, CDR2 SYGVKD. The CDR3 region has the DNA TGTGCCATCAGTGAGCAGGGTCGCGAAGCTTTCTTT. Translating gives CAISEQGREAFF.

The chain couples TRBV28 to TRBJ1-2; D is unclear. V dropped 2 bases and J dropped 6 bases, with 1 base sitting between them. Germline CDR1 reads MDHEN; CDR2 reads SYDVKM. The CDR3 length is 10 residues. For the CDR3, the DNA is TGTGCCAGCAGTTTAAATGGCTACACCTTC. Translating it yields CASSLNGYTF.

The chain links TRBV7-9 to TRBJ2-1, with 7 nucleotides matching TRBD2. Germline-derived CDR1 and CDR2 are SEHNR and FQNEAQ (reference sequence). With V trimmed by 5 bases and J by 9 bases, 22 bases remained unmatched. This CDR3 is 18 amino acids long. The DNA for the CDR3 is TGTGCCAGCAGCCTATCAGCGGTGGCGGGAGTGGTCGACGGTGAGCAGTTCTTC. This codes for CASSLSAVAGVVDGEQFF.

The chain links TRBV28 to TRBJ1-2; D is perhaps TRBD1 (5 bases). The V end lost 6 bases, the J end lost 2 bases, and 13 bases lay between the germline ends. This CDR3 is built from 14 residues. The germline CDR1 and CDR2 sequences are MDHEN and SYDVKM. CDR3 DNA: TGTGCCAGCAGCTCGACTGACAGAAACTATGGCTACACCTTC. As protein: CASSSTDRNYGYTF.

This chain connects TRBV28 to TRBJ1-2; 7 bases are shared with TRBD1. Germline V gene sequence: CDR1 MDHEN, CDR2 SYDVKM. V lost 2 bases to trimming and J lost 8 bases; unmatched junction nucleotides: 5. This CDR3 region has 13 residues. CDR3 nucleotides: TGTGCCAGCAGTTTAAATAGACAGGGCGGCTACACCTTC. Encoded protein: CASSLNRQGGYTF.

Only a few counts were recorded for this clone. The rearrangement joins TRBV5-5 to TRBJ2-5; 7 bases agree with TRBD1. Looked up from germline, CDR1 is SGHKS and CDR2 is YYEKEE (reference sequence). Trimming removed 4 bases from V and 1 base from J; junction bases left unmatched: 7. The CDR3 totals 15 residues. The DNA for the CDR3 is TGTGCCAGCAGCCGAGACAGGGTAGGCCAAGAGACCCAGTACTTC. Translating it yields CASSRDRVGQETQYF.

Comments on this clone: The junction differs from germline at one of its ends, possibly a read error. The rearrangement joins TRBV10-3 to TRBJ1-2; 11 bases fit TRBD1. Germline CDR1 and CDR2: ENHRY and SYGVKD. The CDR3 runs 12 residues. The DNA of the CDR3 is TGTGCCAGCAGTTCCTGGACAGGGGGCGGTGCCTTC. Encoded protein: CASSSWTGGGAF.

In its sample, this clone was seen a few times. V is TRBV11-1 and J is TRBJ2-1, with unresolved D. Deletions cut 5 bases from V and 8 bases from J, with 13 bases between. The CDR3 length is 13 residues. CDR1 SGHAT and CDR2 FQDESV come from the germline V gene (reference sequence). CDR3 nucleotides: TGTGCCAGCAGCCGGTCCCCCGGTGATGAGCAGTTCTTC. Its translation is CASSRSPGDEQFF.

The V call is TRBV30, the J call TRBJ1-5, with 7 bases identical to TRBD1. Trimming took 2 bases from V and 5 from J; bases not matched to a gene: 9. Germline loops: CDR1 GTSNPN, CDR2 SVGIG (reference sequence). CDR3 size: 15 residues. The CDR3 nucleotides read TGTGCCTGGAGTCCGAAGGGACAGCTTTATCAGCCCCAGCATTTT. It yields the protein CAWSPKGQLYQPQHF.

This chain links TRBV25-1 with TRBJ1-4; D not resolved. V was shortened by 5 bases and J by 4 bases, with 17 bases between the two germline ends. This CDR3 has 16 amino acids. Germline loops: CDR1 MGHDK, CDR2 SYGVNS. The CDR3 DNA follows: TGTGCCAGCAGTTCACCGGGCCCCAAGGATAATGAAAAACTGTTTTTT. It specifies CASSSPGPKDNEKLFF.

The chain uses TRBV7-2 and TRBJ2-3; 9 positions agree with TRBD1. J gave up 4 bases and V 5 bases, and 4 bases lay outside the gene matches. The CDR3 is 14 amino acids. The germline CDR1 and CDR2 sequences are SGHTA and FQGNSA. CDR3 sequence (DNA): TGTGCCAGCAGCGGCCGGGACAGGGCAGATACGCAGTATTTT. Amino acid sequence: CASSGRDRADTQYF.

This clone came up a few times. DNA for the CDR3: TGTGCCAGCAGTTTAATGTCTGGACGGGACAATCAGCCCCAGCATTTT. Translated, it gives CASSLMSGRDNQPQHF. V is TRBV28 and J is TRBJ1-5, with D unresolved. The V and J ends lost 2 bases and 3 bases respectively, with 14 bases between them. Germline V gene lookup returns CDR1 MDHEN and CDR2 SYDVKM. The CDR3 spans 16 residues. Based on the CDR3 plus reference TRBV28 and TRBJ1-5, the full variable domain is DVKVTQSSRYLVKRTGEKVFLECVQDMDHENMFWYRQDPGLGLRLIYFSYDVKMKEKGDIPEGYSVSREKKERFSLILESASTNQTSMYLCASSLMSGRDNQPQHFGDGTRLSIL.

In DNA form, the CDR3 reads TGTGCCAGCAGTGAGCCCTACAGAGGAAAGACCCAGTACTTC. It is translated as CASSEPYRGKTQYF. This chain joins TRBV6-1 and TRBJ2-5; the D is unclear. Trimming stripped 3 bases from V and 6 bases from J, with 14 bases between. This CDR3 contains 14 residues. CDR1 is MNHNS, CDR2 SASEGT, per germline.

This clone has more than one count but fewer than ten. This chain uses TRBV11-2 with TRBJ2-7, with unresolved D. V shed 0 bases and J shed 5 bases, with 11 bases lying between them. Germline V CDR1 and CDR2: SGHAT, FQNNGV. CDR3 size: 14 residues. Here the CDR3 reads CASSLEFTTHEQYF. CDR3 in DNA: TGTGCCAGCAGCTTAGAGTTTACGACGCACGAGCAGTACTTC.

This clone appeared a few times. Other nucleotide sequences in the sample specify the same CDR3. The chain is built from TRBV29-1 and TRBJ1-1, with D possibly matching TRBD1 (5 bases). The CDR3 length is 12 residues. Germline V CDR1 and CDR2: SQVTM, ANQGSEA. Between the trimmed V and J ends, which lost 6 bases and 1 base, there was a span of 9 bases. Here the CDR3 reads CSVDDRNTEAFF. The DNA for the CDR3 is TGCAGCGTAGACGACAGGAACACTGAAGCTTTCTTT.

This clone has more than one count but fewer than ten. This chain connects TRBV9 to TRBJ1-2, with a possible D match to TRBD1 (5 bases). With 0 bases removed from V and 5 bases from J, the gap between germline ends came to 14 bases. The CDR3 spans 15 residues. From germline, CDR1 is SGDLS and CDR2 YYNGEE. CDR3 region: CASSVGPGTQYGYTF. CDR3 nucleotides: TGTGCCAGCAGCGTAGGACCCGGGACCCAGTATGGCTACACCTTC.

The chain employs TRBV7-8 and TRBJ1-2; D is uncertain. V lost 1 base and J 8 bases, leaving 11 bases between the germline ends. This CDR3 is 13 amino acids long. CDR1 is SGHVS, CDR2 FQNEAQ, per germline. This CDR3 is CASSLGQYTGYTF. The CDR3 nucleotides read TGTGCCAGCAGCTTAGGCCAGTACACAGGCTACACCTTC.

V is TRBV6-1 and J is TRBJ2-7; D not resolved. V gave up 7 bases and J gave up 3 bases, with 19 bases separating them. CDR3 length: 15 amino acids. The germline V gene encodes CDR1 MNHNS and CDR2 SASEGT. CDR3 DNA sequence: TGTGCCAGCACCCAAGGTATAGGGATCGGCTACGAGCAGTACTTC. Translating gives CASTQGIGIGYEQYF.

This clone was counted between two and nine times. The chain is built from TRBV7-3 and TRBJ2-3; no firm D call. The CDR3 sequence is 15 residues long. The V gene's germline CDR1 is SGHTA and CDR2 FQGTGA. V dropped 5 bases and J dropped 0 bases, with 12 bases sitting between them. The CDR3: CASSPSSRSTDTQYF. Here the CDR3 DNA reads TGTGCCAGCAGCCCCTCGTCAAGGAGCACAGATACGCAGTATTTT.

The V gene is TRBV10-3, the J gene TRBJ1-2; 8 bases match TRBD1. Trimming cost V 0 bases and J 2 bases; bases outside gene matches: 11. This CDR3 contains 18 residues. Per germline, CDR1 ENHRY and CDR2 SYGVKD. For the CDR3, the DNA is TGTGCCATCAGTGAGTCATCAGGGGGCGGTAAGCTCAACTATGGCTACACCTTC. It specifies CAISESSGGGKLNYGYTF.

The chain joins TRBV11-2 to TRBJ2-7, with a possible D match to TRBD1 (5 bases). This CDR3 has 12 residues. V was pared by 4 bases and J by 13 bases, with 17 bases between. Germline values: CDR1 SGHAT, CDR2 FQNNGV. CDR3 in DNA: TGTGCCAGCAGCTCAAACCAGGGATTAGCCTACTTC. Protein sequence: CASSSNQGLAYF. Filled out from reference TRBV11-2 and TRBJ2-7, the complete variable domain reads EAGVAQSPRYKIIEKRQSVAFWCNPISGHATLYWYQQILGQGPKLLIQFQNNGVVDDSQLPKDRFSAERLKGVDSTLKIQPAKLEDSAVYLCASSSNQGLAYFGPGTRLTVT.